A single sample is the source of the 31 T cell receptor beta chains below, sequenced in a study of cytomegalovirus exposure and HLA in healthy donors. Use of 60 Vbeta and 13 Jbeta primers characterized the PCR. Assay: immunoSEQ multiplex PCR; the TCRdb copy retains only in-frame clones and omits some. The sample comprises 170,000 or so clones, almost 85% of which are singletons, and under 5% rests with the top ten. The sequenced material came from PBMCs. These receptors all stem from a girl aged 10 to 17 in good health and CMV-seropositive.

The chain employs TRBV13 and TRBJ1-2; D not resolved. Germline V lookup: CDR1 PRHDT, CDR2 FYEKMQ (reference sequence). Trimming pared 0 bases from V and 6 bases from J, leaving 11 bases between. The CDR3 runs 14 residues. This chain's CDR3 is CASSLGRGRNGYTF. The DNA of the CDR3 is TGTGCCAGCAGCTTAGGCCGAGGGAGGAATGGCTACACCTTC.

The rearrangement links TRBV6-4 to TRBJ1-1, with a weak D call TRBD1 (5 bases). CDR1 MRHNA and CDR2 SNTAGT come from the germline V gene. The CDR3 totals 13 residues. Trimming cost V 2 bases and J 8 bases, with 12 bases left between them. The CDR3 bases are TGTGCCAGCAGTGACAGTGACAGAGGAGAAGCTTTCTTT. Translation: CASSDSDRGEAFF.

This clone was recorded once. V and J are TRBV27 and TRBJ2-5; tentative D call: TRBD1 (6 bases). The tail of the sequence fits TRBJ2-7 better, so the J call may be wrong. The CDR3 is 12 amino acids. The V gene's germline CDR1 is MNHEY and CDR2 SMNVEV (reference sequence). DNA of the CDR3: TGTGCCAGCAGACAGGGCACCTACGAGCAGTACTTC. It encodes CASRQGTYEQYF.

This chain joins TRBV23-1 and TRBJ1-2; 9 bases are shared with TRBD1. TRBV23-1 is an open reading frame, and its role is uncertain. This CDR3 comprises 12 residues. Trimming took 8 bases from V and 10 from J; bases not matched to a gene: 8. This CDR3 reads CASFWTGDDYTF. In DNA, the CDR3 is TGCGCCAGCTTTTGGACAGGGGATGACTACACCTTC.

This clone has a count of ten or more. The chain joins TRBV23-1 to TRBJ1-3; D gene unclear. TRBV23-1 carries the ORF label, with uncertain function. Trimming removed 2 bases from V and 3 bases from J, with 17 bases in between. This CDR3 is 17 amino acids long. CDR3 protein: CASSQKAQTLNGNTIYF. The CDR3 bases are TGCGCCAGCAGTCAAAAGGCACAGACCCTTAATGGAAACACCATATATTTT.

The chain employs TRBV5-4 and TRBJ2-3; 10 bases agree with TRBD1. The length of the CDR3 is 16 residues. Germline V gene lookup returns CDR1 SGHNT and CDR2 YYREEE (reference sequence). The V gene end was trimmed by 4 bases and the J gene end by 4 bases; junction bases not matched to a gene: 9. The CDR3 sequence: CASSRGTGELADTQYF. The CDR3 region has the DNA TGTGCCAGCAGCCGGGGGACAGGGGAGCTCGCAGATACGCAGTATTTT.

This clone was observed a single time. The V gene is TRBV27, the J gene TRBJ1-2; 7 bases are a match to TRBD1. This CDR3 has 15 amino acids. The V gene's germline CDR1 is MNHEY and CDR2 SMNVEV (reference sequence). V shed 4 bases and J 5 bases; nucleotides not matched to a gene: 10. CDR3 amino acids: CASSSQTGISYGYTF. The CDR3 region has the DNA TGTGCCAGCAGTTCCCAGACAGGGATAAGTTATGGCTACACCTTC.

The CDR3 here is CATSSNWDTYYGYTF. The CDR3 bases are TGTGCCACCAGCAGTAACTGGGACACATACTATGGCTACACCTTC. The chain couples TRBV15 to TRBJ1-2, with a weak D call TRBD1 (6 bases). The V gene lost 3 bases and the J gene lost 3 bases, with 14 bases spanning the gap. CDR3 length: 15 amino acids. The germline V gene has CDR1 LNHNV and CDR2 YYDKDF (reference sequence). Full variable domain (rest looked up from reference TRBV15 and TRBJ1-2): DAMVIQNPRYQVTQFGKPVTLSCSQTLNHNVMYWYQQKSSQAPKLLFHYYDKDFNNEADTPDNFQSRRPNTSFCFLDIRSPGLGDTAMYLCATSSNWDTYYGYTFGSGTRLTVV.

The chain couples TRBV21-1 to TRBJ2-2; TRBD1 is the table's D call, not checked against the DNA. TRBV21-1 is flagged as a pseudogene. This CDR3 is 13 amino acids long. For the CDR3, the DNA is TGTGCCAGCAGCAAGGGACAGACCGGGGAGCTGTTTTTT. It yields the protein CASSKGQTGELFF.

The chain couples TRBV6-5 to TRBJ1-2, with D unclear. The length of the CDR3 is 15 residues. Germline CDR1 and CDR2: MNHEY and SVGAGI. The V and J ends lost 2 bases and 4 bases respectively, with 14 bases between them. CDR3 loop: CASSYGQPVLYGYTF. CDR3 nucleotide sequence: TGTGCCAGCAGTTACGGGCAGCCAGTACTCTATGGCTACACCTTC.

Here the CDR3 reads CSARPEGTEAFF. In DNA, the CDR3 is TGCAGCGCCCGGCCCGAGGGCACTGAAGCTTTCTTT. The chain couples TRBV29-1 to TRBJ1-1; D not certain. The germline gives CDR1 SQVTM, CDR2 ANQGSEA. CDR3 size: 12 residues. The V gene lost 7 bases and the J gene lost 4 bases, with 13 bases spanning the gap.

The chain links TRBV30 to TRBJ2-7; possible D gene TRBD1, 6 bases. CDR3 length equals 13 residues. Trimming cost V 3 bases and J 5 bases, with 14 bases left between them. Germline assignment: CDR1 GTSNPN and CDR2 SVGIG (reference sequence). CDR3 nucleotides: TGTGCCTGGAGCGTACAGGGAAGGCACGAGCAGTACTTC. Protein sequence: CAWSVQGRHEQYF.

The chain links TRBV11-2 to TRBJ1-4, with 9 nucleotides matching TRBD1. The V gene's germline CDR1 is SGHAT and CDR2 FQNNGV. The CDR3 has 16 residues. V lost 2 bases, J lost 8 bases, and 9 bases stayed unmatched. CDR3 nucleotides: TGTGCCAGCAGCTTAACTACCGGGACAGGGATGGAAAAACTGTTTTTT. This translates into CASSLTTGTGMEKLFF.

CDR3 protein: CASSIGVYNQPQHF. CDR3 nucleotide sequence: TGTGCCAGTAGTATAGGAGTCTACAATCAGCCCCAGCATTTT. The J gene is TRBJ1-5, the V gene TRBV19; D unclear. Trimming took off 1 base at V and 3 bases at J, with 7 bases between the two ends. This CDR3 has 14 amino acids. The germline V gene encodes CDR1 LNHDA and CDR2 SQIVND (reference sequence).

J is TRBJ2-3 and V is TRBV27; no firm D call. This CDR3 contains 16 residues. Germline V gene sequence: CDR1 MNHEY, CDR2 SMNVEV (reference sequence). Trimming removed 0 bases from V and 2 bases from J, with 12 bases in between. DNA for the CDR3: TGTGCCAGCAGTTTATCCTTCGTAACAGCCACAGATACGCAGTATTTT. Translation gives CASSLSFVTATDTQYF.

A few counts support this clone. The CDR3 loop reads CASSSGLYTDTQYF. The CDR3 nucleotides read TGTGCCAGCAGCTCCGGACTCTACACAGATACGCAGTATTTT. The chain combines TRBV7-2 with TRBJ2-3, with TRBD2 as a possible D gene (5 bases). The V and J ends lost 4 bases and 2 bases respectively, with 10 bases between them. The CDR3 is 14 residues long. CDR1 and CDR2 (germline): SGHTA, FQGNSA.

The chain couples TRBV6-5 to TRBJ1-2; D is possibly TRBD1 (6 bases). With 4 bases removed from V and 3 bases from J, the gap between germline ends came to 15 bases. The CDR3 extends over 15 amino acids. In germline, CDR1 is MNHEY, CDR2 SVGAGI. CDR3 region: CASSLGLSGDYGYTF. The CDR3 DNA follows: TGTGCCAGCAGTTTAGGGCTTTCAGGGGACTATGGCTACACCTTC.

The V gene is TRBV11-1, the J gene TRBJ2-7, with 9 bases that match TRBD1. CDR1 is SGHAT and CDR2 is FQDESV in the germline V gene (reference sequence). This CDR3 spans 14 amino acids. V lost 6 bases to trimming and J lost 6 bases; unmatched junction nucleotides: 9. The CDR3 spells CASSSGTGIVEQYF. DNA for the CDR3: TGTGCCAGCAGTTCCGGGACAGGGATCGTCGAGCAGTACTTC.

The chain carries TRBV5-1 and TRBJ1-2, with a weak D call TRBD1 (5 bases). The CDR3 runs 13 residues. The V end was cut by 4 bases, the J end by 5 bases, with 12 bases between. From germline, CDR1 is SGHRS and CDR2 YFSETQ. As DNA, the CDR3 is TGCGCCAGCAGCGCCCAGACAGAATATGGCTACACCTTC. Its translation: CASSAQTEYGYTF.

The V and J genes are TRBV5-5 and TRBJ2-3; a possible D gene is TRBD1 (6 bases). The CDR3 has 14 residues. Germline V gene data show CDR1 as SGHKS and CDR2 as YYEKEE (reference sequence). V lost 2 bases and J 4 bases, leaving 11 bases between the germline ends. The CDR3 DNA sequence: TGTGCCAGCAGCTTTGATGGGGGCGCAGATACGCAGTATTTT. Protein sequence: CASSFDGGADTQYF.

The genes are TRBV5-1 and TRBJ1-4; possibly TRBD1 for D (6 bases). This CDR3 contains 14 residues. The germline CDR1 and CDR2 sequences are SGHRS and YFSETQ. V lost 2 bases, J lost 3 bases, and 8 bases lay in between. DNA for the CDR3: TGCGCCAGCAGCTTCGGGACACCTAATGAAAAACTGTTTTTT. Its protein product is CASSFGTPNEKLFF.

The chain is built from TRBV6-1 and TRBJ1-2, with no clear D. The germline CDR1 and CDR2 sequences are MNHNS and SASEGT. Trimming left V 5 bases short and J 8 bases short, with 18 bases between. CDR3 length: 14 residues. Written as DNA, the CDR3 is TGTGCCAGCAGTTCATCGCCAACCACTCCCGGCTACACCTTC. Its translation is CASSSSPTTPGYTF.

This chain links TRBV2 with TRBJ2-3, with a weak D call TRBD2 (5 bases). The V end lost 2 bases, the J end lost 1 base, and 16 bases lay between the germline ends. The germline V gene encodes CDR1 SNHLY and CDR2 FYNNEI. The CDR3 is 17 amino acids. The CDR3 loop is CASSERRSGGGTDTQYF. CDR3 in DNA: TGTGCCAGCAGTGAAAGGCGATCAGGAGGTGGCACAGATACGCAGTATTTT. The entire variable domain, with the rest obtained from reference TRBV2 and TRBJ2-3, is as follows: EPEVTQTPSHQVTQMGQEVILRCVPISNHLYFYWYRQILGQKVEFLVSFYNNEISEKSEIFDDQFSVERPDGSNFTLKIRSTKLEDSAMYFCASSERRSGGGTDTQYFGPGTRLTVL.

The chain carries TRBV6-5 and TRBJ1-1; perhaps TRBD1 as D (6 bases). The V end was cut by 4 bases, the J end by 1 base, with 10 bases between. CDR1 is MNHEY, CDR2 SVGAGI, per germline. The CDR3 runs to 14 residues. CDR3 loop: CASSFDRWNTEAFF. The CDR3 region has the DNA TGTGCCAGCAGTTTCGACAGGTGGAACACTGAAGCTTTCTTT.

This clone appeared a few times. The chain uses TRBV5-6 and TRBJ1-2; D perhaps matches TRBD1 (6 bases). CDR3 length: 16 amino acids. V lost 2 bases to trimming and J lost 4 bases, with 18 bases between them. The germline gives CDR1 SGHDT, CDR2 YYEEEE. The CDR3 here is CASSLGINRVGYGYTF. In DNA, the CDR3 is TGTGCCAGCAGCTTAGGAATTAACAGGGTCGGCTATGGCTACACCTTC.

This chain uses TRBV9 with TRBJ1-1, with D hard to call. Per germline, CDR1 SGDLS and CDR2 YYNGEE. There are 15 residues in the CDR3. Trimming stripped 4 bases from V and 0 bases from J, with 13 bases between. CDR3 residues: CASSPSGTLNTEAFF. The CDR3 bases are TGTGCCAGCAGCCCTTCAGGAACATTGAACACTGAAGCTTTCTTT.

This clone was observed once. J is TRBJ2-5 and V is TRBV23-1; 8 positions agree with TRBD1. TRBV23-1 has ORF status, its function being uncertain. V was pared by 7 bases and J by 2 bases, with 6 bases of the junction left unmatched. The CDR3 totals 14 residues. CDR3 DNA sequence: TGCGCCAGCATGTCACGGACAGGGCAAGAGACCCAGTACTTC. It translates to CASMSRTGQETQYF.

The chain has TRBV27 and TRBJ2-7; TRBD1 matches 9 bases. This CDR3 has 15 residues. Trimming removed 5 bases from V and 4 bases from J; junction bases left unmatched: 9. The germline gives CDR1 MNHEY, CDR2 SMNVEV (reference sequence). The CDR3 coding sequence is TGTGCCAGCAGTGCCCCTGGACAGGGGATATACGAGCAGTACTTC. Translation: CASSAPGQGIYEQYF.

This clone came up a few times. The rearrangement joins TRBV18 to TRBJ1-5; D perhaps matches TRBD1 (6 bases). The germline V gene has CDR1 KGHSH and CDR2 LQKENI. V gave up 3 bases and J gave up 2 bases, with 17 bases separating them. The CDR3 sequence is 17 residues long. The CDR3 region is CASSPSEWGPGNQPQHF. CDR3 DNA sequence: TGTGCCAGCTCACCGAGTGAGTGGGGGCCAGGCAATCAGCCCCAGCATTTT.

In its sample, this clone was seen a few times. The rearrangement uses TRBV5-1 and TRBJ1-5; maybe TRBD1 (5 bases). Germline CDR1 and CDR2: SGHRS and YFSETQ. Trimming took off 1 base at V and 9 bases at J, with 11 bases between the two ends. CDR3 length: 13 amino acids. In nucleotides, the CDR3 is TGCGCCAGCAGCTTGATAAGGGGTGGGCCCCAGCATTTT. Encoded protein: CASSLIRGGPQHF.

V usage is TRBV7-3 and J usage is TRBJ2-7, with D perhaps matching TRBD1 (6 bases). Germline loops: CDR1 SGHTA, CDR2 FQGTGA. V lost 5 bases, J lost 0 bases, and 17 bases lay in between. This CDR3 comprises 16 residues. DNA of the CDR3: TGTGCCAGCAGCCCCAAGGGTGGGGGCAGCTCCTACGAGCAGTACTTC. Protein product: CASSPKGGGSSYEQYF. The full variable domain, completed using reference TRBV7-3 and TRBJ2-7, is GAGVSQTPSNKVTEKGKYVELRCDPISGHTALYWYRQSLGQGPEFLIYFQGTGAADDSGLPNDRFFAVRPEGSVSTLKIQRTERGDSAVYLCASSPKGGGSSYEQYFGPGTRLTVT.